These 17 T cell receptor beta chains came from one sample sequenced in a study of blood T cell repertoires in COVID-19. TCRdb keeps only in-frame clones here, not all; method: immunoSEQ multiplex PCR. The data show some 270,000 clones, approximately 85% seen once. The source material was PBMCs or T cells enriched from blood (not recorded which). The source is a woman in her 30s who had recovered from COVID-19.

V and J are TRBV15 and TRBJ2-5, with 8 bases aligning to TRBD2. The length of the CDR3 is 16 residues. Per the germline V gene, CDR1 is LNHNV and CDR2 is YYDKDF (reference sequence). Trimming at V came to 1 base and at J to 4 bases, leaving 8 bases not matched to a gene. In DNA form, the CDR3 reads TGTGCCACCAGCAGAGTCGCCCGCGCGGGGGGAGAGACCCAGTACTTC. This codes for CATSRVARAGGETQYF.

The sample holds one count of this clone. V and J are TRBV7-8 and TRBJ1-2; a possible D gene is TRBD1 (5 bases). V lost 2 bases and J 4 bases, leaving 14 bases between the germline ends. The germline V gene has CDR1 SGHVS and CDR2 FQNEAQ. The CDR3 extends over 15 amino acids. In DNA, the CDR3 is TGTGCCAGCAGCTTACGTAAAGACAGACCCTATGGCTACACCTTC. This sequence encodes CASSLRKDRPYGYTF. The complete variable domain, with remaining parts taken from reference TRBV7-8 and TRBJ1-2, reads GAGVSQSPRYKVAKRGQDVALRCDPISGHVSLFWYQQALGQGPEFLTYFQNEAQLDKSGLPSDRFFAERPEGSVSTLKIQRTQQEDSAVYLCASSLRKDRPYGYTFGSGTRLTVV.

The chain combines TRBV5-4 with TRBJ2-4, with 7 bases that match TRBD1. V was clipped by 2 bases and J by 8 bases; unmatched bases: 13. CDR1 SGHNT and CDR2 YYREEE come from the germline V gene (reference sequence). The CDR3 has 16 residues. Written as DNA, the CDR3 is TGTGCCAGCAGCTTTGGACAGGCGAGGGATGGGGACATTCAGTACTTC. This codes for CASSFGQARDGDIQYF.

The chain employs TRBV4-1 and TRBJ1-6; D is possibly TRBD1 (6 bases). V was trimmed by 5 bases and J by 11 bases, leaving 16 bases between them. This CDR3 contains 14 residues. The V gene's germline CDR1 is MGHRA and CDR2 YSYEKL. The CDR3 loop reads CASSFGQSSPPLHF. The CDR3, as DNA: TGCGCCAGCAGCTTCGGACAGTCCTCACCACCCCTCCACTTT.

The chain employs TRBV28 and TRBJ1-1; a possible D gene is TRBD1 (5 bases). The germline V and J ends were trimmed by 8 bases and 9 bases, with 25 bases remaining between them. Germline loops: CDR1 MDHEN, CDR2 SYDVKM. The CDR3 sequence is 15 residues long. CDR3 DNA sequence: TGTGCCAGCCTCCCTCGTGCGGGGGTTTACTCTAAAGCTTTCTTT. It yields the protein CASLPRAGVYSKAFF.

A single count supports this clone. The V call is TRBV5-8, the J call TRBJ2-2, with D possibly being TRBD1 (5 bases). This CDR3 is 15 amino acids long. Trimming pared 0 bases from V and 0 bases from J, leaving 6 bases between. Germline values: CDR1 SGHTS, CDR2 YDEGEE. The CDR3 sequence: CASSLVGANTGELFF. DNA of the CDR3: TGTGCCAGCAGCTTGGTAGGGGCGAACACCGGGGAGCTGTTTTTT.

This chain connects TRBV23-1 to TRBJ2-5; perhaps TRBD1 as D (6 bases). TRBV23-1 is given ORF status, its function remaining uncertain. The CDR3 length is 13 residues. Deletions cut 11 bases from V and 1 base from J, with 14 bases between. CDR3 sequence reads: CADSRGIQETQYF. The CDR3 bases are TGCGCCGATAGTAGGGGGATCCAAGAGACCCAGTACTTC.

The V gene is TRBV27, the J gene TRBJ2-6, with 8 nucleotides matching TRBD1. Germline values: CDR1 MNHEY, CDR2 SMNVEV (reference sequence). CDR3 size: 16 residues. Trimming removed 5 bases from V and 0 bases from J; junction bases left unmatched: 3. CDR3 in DNA: TGTGCCAGCAGTGACAGGGGTTACTCTGGGGCCAACGTCCTGACTTTC. Translated: CASSDRGYSGANVLTF.

The gene calls are TRBV28 and TRBJ2-3; TRBD2 matches 9 bases. The CDR3 spans 15 residues. Germline V lookup: CDR1 MDHEN, CDR2 SYDVKM. Trimming at V came to 5 bases and at J to 0 bases, leaving 3 bases not matched to a gene. CDR3 sequence: CASSPGLASTDTQYF. CDR3 nucleotide sequence: TGTGCCAGCAGTCCTGGACTAGCGAGCACAGATACGCAGTATTTT.

The chain couples TRBV11-2 to TRBJ2-1, with D possibly matching TRBD2 (6 bases). The CDR3 spans 18 residues. V was cut by 5 bases and J by 4 bases, with 24 bases left in between. CDR1 and CDR2 (germline): SGHAT, FQNNGV. This chain's CDR3 is CASSIRYLGGNRYNEQFF. The CDR3 coding sequence is TGTGCCAGCAGCATAAGATATTTGGGCGGGAACAGGTACAATGAGCAGTTCTTC.

The chain has TRBV5-8 and TRBJ2-5; 8 bases map to TRBD2. J was trimmed by 4 bases and V by 4 bases; bases with no gene match: 6. This CDR3 is 14 amino acids long. The germline CDR1 and CDR2 sequences are SGHTS and YDEGEE. The CDR3 DNA follows: TGTGCCAGCAGCCCGGGCGGGACTAGAGAGACCCAGTACTTC. It translates to CASSPGGTRETQYF. Full variable domain (missing parts from reference TRBV5-8 and TRBJ2-5): EAGVTQSPTHLIKTRGQQATLRCSPISGHTSVYWYQQALGLGLQFLLWYDEGEERNRGNFPPRFSGRQFPNYSSELNVNALELEDSALYLCASSPGGTRETQYFGPGTRLLVL.

A word on this clone: Just one base apart from a much larger clone, this may be a read error. The chain couples TRBV9 to TRBJ1-1, with D possibly matching TRBD1 (5 bases). Trimming stripped 6 bases from V and 0 bases from J, with 9 bases between. The CDR3 sequence is 13 residues long. Germline values: CDR1 SGDLS, CDR2 YYNGEE. The CDR3, as DNA: TGTGCCAGCACGGGGGTGTTGAACACTGAAGCTTTCTTT. As protein: CASTGVLNTEAFF.

V usage is TRBV18 and J usage is TRBJ2-7; tentative D call: TRBD1 (6 bases). V lost 2 bases and J 4 bases, leaving 12 bases between the germline ends. The CDR3 has 14 amino acids. Germline V gene lookup returns CDR1 KGHSH and CDR2 LQKENI. The CDR3 sequence is CASSPRQGLYEQYF. The CDR3 nucleotides read TGTGCCAGCTCACCAAGGCAGGGGCTATACGAGCAGTACTTC.

This chain joins TRBV10-3 and TRBJ1-1; 9 bases agree with TRBD1. The V gene end was trimmed by 6 bases and the J gene end by 2 bases; junction bases not matched to a gene: 13. Germline V gene lookup returns CDR1 ENHRY and CDR2 SYGVKD. The CDR3 is 17 residues long. The CDR3 protein is CAISRTGAIGDNTEAFF. Written as DNA, the CDR3 is TGTGCCATCAGCCGGACAGGGGCGATTGGGGATAACACTGAAGCTTTCTTT.

The rearrangement joins TRBV11-2 to TRBJ1-5; 8 bases agree with TRBD1. Germline assignment: CDR1 SGHAT and CDR2 FQNNGV. V was clipped by 0 bases and J by 6 bases; unmatched bases: 4. CDR3 length equals 15 residues. CDR3 residues: CASSLEGQAGQPQHF. Here the CDR3 DNA reads TGTGCCAGCAGCTTAGAGGGACAGGCTGGTCAGCCCCAGCATTTT.

In this sample, this clone turned up once. The genes are TRBV4-2 and TRBJ1-2, with unresolved D. The CDR3 spans 17 residues. Trimming removed 0 bases at V and 4 bases at J, with 18 bases between. Germline loops: CDR1 LGHNA, CDR2 YNFKEQ. For the CDR3, the DNA is TGTGCCAGCAGCCAAGAAGAAGGCGGGTCTTGGGGCTATGGCTACACCTTC. It is translated as CASSQEEGGSWGYGYTF.

The chain employs TRBV5-1 and TRBJ2-2, with 7 bases identical to TRBD1. Germline CDR1 and CDR2: SGHRS and YFSETQ. The CDR3 length is 16 residues. V shed 0 bases and J 1 base; nucleotides not matched to a gene: 3. The DNA of the CDR3 is TGCGCCAGCAGCTTGGTTTGGACAGGGAACACCGGGGAGCTGTTTTTT. Its protein product is CASSLVWTGNTGELFF.